A single sample gave rise to the 12 T cell receptor beta chains below, sequenced in a study of OX40 agonist ivuxolimab in advanced cancers. The library was prepared using the immunoSEQ multiplex PCR assay. The immuneACCESS repertoire file appears here via TCRdb, limited to in-frame rearrangements. These files lack a portion of the clones; in checked studies, under half of the deficit traces to unresolved V genes, and the cause of the others is not known. Here the sample has tens of thousands of clones; roughly 87% occur a single time. The ten largest make up roughly 0.35% of the sample. Sample: CD4+ or CD8+ T cells sorted from blood, taken in a trial of the OX40 agonist ivuxolimab. These receptors came from an adult with an advanced solid tumor such as melanoma, head and neck, liver or kidney cancer.

This chain links TRBV5-1 with TRBJ2-1; perhaps TRBD2 as D (6 bases). Trimming stripped 1 base from V and 6 bases from J, with 11 bases between. This CDR3 has 14 residues. Germline-derived CDR1 and CDR2 are SGHRS and YFSETQ. DNA for the CDR3: TGCGCCAGCAGCTTGACTAGCTTGGGCAATGAGCAGTTCTTC. Protein sequence: CASSLTSLGNEQFF.

The chain links TRBV29-1 to TRBJ2-3, with D tentatively TRBD1 or TRBD2 (6 bases each). With 1 base removed from V and 5 bases from J, the gap between germline ends came to 10 bases. This CDR3 is built from 13 residues. From germline, CDR1 is SQVTM and CDR2 ANQGSEA. The CDR3 reads CSVEGGAKDTQYF. The CDR3 bases are TGCAGCGTTGAAGGGGGGGCGAAAGATACGCAGTATTTT.

CDR3 protein: CASSLVQGERQPQHF. The CDR3 region has the DNA TGTGCCAGCAGCTTGGTCCAGGGGGAACGTCAGCCCCAGCATTTT. The V gene is TRBV5-5, the J gene TRBJ1-5; 7 bases agree with TRBD1. V dropped 0 bases and J dropped 6; count of bases not matched to a gene: 6. The CDR3 length is 15 residues. Germline values: CDR1 SGHKS, CDR2 YYEKEE (reference sequence).

The table lists this clone with a count of one. The rearrangement uses TRBV6-4 and TRBJ1-2, with 7 bases lining up with TRBD1. Germline V gene lookup returns CDR1 MRHNA and CDR2 SNTAGT. CDR3 length: 17 amino acids. V lost 0 bases and J lost 3; bases outside the gene matches: 10. The CDR3 DNA sequence: TGTGCCAGCAGTGACTCGATAACGGGCAGGGGGTACTATGGCTACACCTTC. This encodes CASSDSITGRGYYGYTF.

This chain connects TRBV9 to TRBJ1-2, with D maybe TRBD1 (5 bases). Per the germline V gene, CDR1 is SGDLS and CDR2 is YYNGEE. The CDR3 contains 13 residues. Between the trimmed V and J ends, which lost 3 bases and 3 bases, there was a span of 9 bases. This CDR3 reads CASSAGQYYGYTF. CDR3 bases: TGTGCCAGCAGCGCTGGACAATACTATGGCTACACCTTC.

The chain carries TRBV7-3 and TRBJ1-5, with D possibly matching TRBD1 (6 bases). The CDR3 is 13 amino acids. CDR1 and CDR2 (germline): SGHTA, FQGTGA. V lost 5 bases, J lost 4 bases, and 9 bases lay in between. The chain's CDR3 is CASSPGANQPQHF. The CDR3 DNA sequence: TGTGCCAGCAGCCCGGGGGCTAATCAGCCCCAGCATTTT.

The V gene is TRBV6-5, the J gene TRBJ2-3; TRBD2 might be the D (6 bases). CDR3 length: 14 residues. Germline-derived CDR1 and CDR2 are MNHEY and SVGAGI. V was pared by 0 bases and J by 2 bases, with 6 bases between. CDR3 nucleotide sequence: TGTGCCAGCAGTTACTCGGGACTCACAGATACGCAGTATTTT. Translation gives CASSYSGLTDTQYF.

The CDR3 nucleotides are TGCAGCGGGCGGAGGGGGAACACTGAAGCTTTCTTT. Translated: CSGRRGNTEAFF. The genes are TRBV29-1 and TRBJ1-1; a weak D match, TRBD1 (5 bases). The V end was cut by 7 bases, the J end by 1 base, with 10 bases between. Germline CDR1 is SQVTM and CDR2 is ANQGSEA. CDR3 length: 12 amino acids.

This rearrangement joins TRBV10-3 to TRBJ2-1; 9 nucleotides agree with TRBD1. This CDR3 region has 16 residues. Unmatched junction bases numbered 8, after V lost 3 bases and J lost 5 bases. Germline CDR1 reads ENHRY; CDR2 reads SYGVKD. CDR3 sequence reads: CAISDPDRGFDNEQFF. In nucleotides, the CDR3 is TGTGCCATCAGTGACCCCGACAGGGGGTTCGACAATGAGCAGTTCTTC.

The chain combines TRBV5-1 with TRBJ1-3; D ambiguous. Germline lookup yields CDR1 SGHRS and CDR2 YFSETQ. The CDR3 runs 13 residues. The V gene lost 1 base and the J gene lost 3 bases, with 5 bases spanning the gap. The CDR3 reads CASSLTDGNTIYF. CDR3 sequence (DNA): TGCGCCAGCAGCTTGACGGATGGAAACACCATATATTTT.

This clone appeared a single time. The chain joins TRBV23-1 to TRBJ2-4; 7 bases line up with TRBD1. TRBV23-1 is noted as an ORF with a role that remains uncertain. The CDR3 is 18 amino acids. The V and J ends lost 6 bases and 1 base, in that order; junction bases with no gene match: 15. CDR3 loop: CASRKTGLTPMAKNIQYF. CDR3 in DNA: TGCGCCAGCAGAAAGACAGGGTTAACCCCCATGGCCAAAAACATTCAGTACTTC.

This clone was recorded once. This chain links TRBV15 with TRBJ2-7; D perhaps matches TRBD2 (5 bases). The CDR3 loop spans 14 amino acids. V was clipped by 0 bases and J by 2 bases, with 8 bases between them. Looked up from germline, CDR1 is LNHNV and CDR2 is YYDKDF (reference sequence). The DNA of the CDR3 is TGTGCCACCAGCAGAGATCTGCGGGCCTACGAGCAGTACTTC. Protein: CATSRDLRAYEQYF.